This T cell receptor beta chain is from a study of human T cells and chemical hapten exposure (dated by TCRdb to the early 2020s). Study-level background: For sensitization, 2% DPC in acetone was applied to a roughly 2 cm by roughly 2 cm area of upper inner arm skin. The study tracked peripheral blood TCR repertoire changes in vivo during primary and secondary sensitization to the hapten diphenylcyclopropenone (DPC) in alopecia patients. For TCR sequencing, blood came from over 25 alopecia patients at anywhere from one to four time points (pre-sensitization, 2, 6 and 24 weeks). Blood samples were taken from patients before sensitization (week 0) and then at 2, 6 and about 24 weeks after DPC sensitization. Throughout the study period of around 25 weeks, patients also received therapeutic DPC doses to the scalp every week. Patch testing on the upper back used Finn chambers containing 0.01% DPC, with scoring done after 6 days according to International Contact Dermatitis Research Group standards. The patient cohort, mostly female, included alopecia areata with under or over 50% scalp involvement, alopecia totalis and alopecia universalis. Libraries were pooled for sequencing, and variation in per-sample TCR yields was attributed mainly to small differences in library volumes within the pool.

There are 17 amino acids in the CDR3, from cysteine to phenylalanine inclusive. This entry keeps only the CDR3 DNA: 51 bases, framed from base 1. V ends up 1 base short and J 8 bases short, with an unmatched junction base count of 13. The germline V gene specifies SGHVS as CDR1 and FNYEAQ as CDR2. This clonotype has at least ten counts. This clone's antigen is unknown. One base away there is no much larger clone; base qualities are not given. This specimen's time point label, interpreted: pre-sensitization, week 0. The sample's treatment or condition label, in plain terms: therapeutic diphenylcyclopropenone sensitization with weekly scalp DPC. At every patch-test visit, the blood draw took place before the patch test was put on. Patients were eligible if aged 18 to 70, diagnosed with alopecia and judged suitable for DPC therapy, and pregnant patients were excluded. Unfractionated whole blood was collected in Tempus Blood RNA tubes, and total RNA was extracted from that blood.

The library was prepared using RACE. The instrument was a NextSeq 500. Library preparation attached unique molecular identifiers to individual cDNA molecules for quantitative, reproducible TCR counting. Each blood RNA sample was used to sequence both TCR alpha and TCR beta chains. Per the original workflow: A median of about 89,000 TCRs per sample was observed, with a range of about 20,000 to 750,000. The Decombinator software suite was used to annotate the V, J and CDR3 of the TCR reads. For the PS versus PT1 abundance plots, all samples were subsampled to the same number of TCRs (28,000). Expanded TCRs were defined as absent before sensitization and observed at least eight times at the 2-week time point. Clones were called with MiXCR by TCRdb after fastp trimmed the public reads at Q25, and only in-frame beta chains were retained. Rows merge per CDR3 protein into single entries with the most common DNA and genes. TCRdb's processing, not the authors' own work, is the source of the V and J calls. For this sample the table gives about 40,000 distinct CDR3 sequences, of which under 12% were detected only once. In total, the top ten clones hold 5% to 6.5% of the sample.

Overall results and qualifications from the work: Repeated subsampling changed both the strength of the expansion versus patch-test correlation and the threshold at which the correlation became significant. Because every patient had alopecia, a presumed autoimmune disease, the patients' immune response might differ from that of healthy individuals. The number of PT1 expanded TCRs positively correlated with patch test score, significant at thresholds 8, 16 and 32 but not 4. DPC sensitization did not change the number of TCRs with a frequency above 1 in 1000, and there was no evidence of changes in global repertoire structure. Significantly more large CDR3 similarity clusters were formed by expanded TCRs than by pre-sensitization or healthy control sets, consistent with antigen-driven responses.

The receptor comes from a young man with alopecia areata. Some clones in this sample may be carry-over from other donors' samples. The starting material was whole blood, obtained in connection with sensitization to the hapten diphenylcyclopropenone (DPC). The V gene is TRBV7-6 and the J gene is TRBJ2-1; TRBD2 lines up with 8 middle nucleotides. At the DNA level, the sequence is TGTGCCAGCAGCTTAGGAACCGGGAGGGGCTCGAAGTATGAGCAGTTCTTC. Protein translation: CASSLGTGRGSKYEQFF.